This TCR beta chain was profiled in a study of cytomegalovirus exposure and HLA in healthy donors (dated 2017 in TCRdb). General notes on the study: According to a later analysis, the roughly 130 validation repertoires were produced on the same platform as the approximately 620 repertoires of the first cohort. To predict cytomegalovirus infection status, the study brought together high-throughput TCR immunosequencing, statistical association of individual TCRs with disease status, and machine learning. The study aimed to test whether signatures of past pathogen exposure could be identified by cataloging public T cell receptors. A separate validation cohort of roughly 110 different subjects was used in addition to the roughly 700-subject first cohort.

Here is what the overall study found, with its caveats: Across donors, most TCR sequences were observed very rarely, whereas some public TCRs were present in many individuals. All 120 or so repertoires were used to score co-occurrence in the validation cohort in a later analysis, because that analysis had no HLA typing for the cohort. In the study, approximately 160 TCR beta chains were listed as associated with cytomegalovirus. The authors suggested that the approach could potentially be generalized to other disease states and immunological phenotypes. The classifier was reported to diagnose cytomegalovirus status with high specificity and sensitivity in both the original and validation cohorts. A few of the identified cytomegalovirus-associated TCR beta chains were confirmed in vitro to be specific for cytomegalovirus antigens. In a later analysis, TCRs clustered in the first cohort were found to also tend to co-occur in the roughly 120 validation repertoires, with about 94% of cluster scores above 0.

Library preparation used the immunoSEQ multiplex PCR assay. The original pipeline was this. A statistical classification framework was built for diagnosing cytomegalovirus status from the catalog of TCR beta chain sequences. The immuneACCESS repertoire file appears here via TCRdb, limited to in-frame rearrangements. These files lack a portion of the clones; in checked studies, under half of the deficit traces to unresolved V genes, and the cause of the others is not known. That table gives V, J and clone size, and the DNA gave D and trimming. Within this sample are about 310,000 clones, with 70% to 90% of them counted one time only. Over 0.9% of the sample is held by the ten biggest clonotypes. Including the terminal cysteine and phenylalanine, the CDR3 comprises 14 residues. Only CDR3 DNA is held: 42 bases, read in frame from base 1. Sequences MNHEY (CDR1) and SVGAGI (CDR2) are obtained from the germline V gene. V lost 3 bases and J lost 0 bases; the stretch between them is 9 bases long.

The donors belonged to the validation cohort of about 120 subjects, which was separate from the roughly 700-subject first cohort. Of note for this clone: Its antigen is currently not known. No much larger clone is present one base from it, and per-base qualities are unavailable.

Material: PBMCs. This clonotype was sampled from a man younger than 40 in good health and CMV-seronegative. The chain uses TRBV6-5 and TRBJ2-7; TRBD2 is a possible D gene, resting on 6 matching bases. The CDR3 in this case is CASSYSGYSYEQYF. The DNA sequence reads TGTGCCAGCAGTTATAGCGGATACTCCTACGAGCAGTACTTC.